This T cell receptor beta chain comes out of a study of T cells in Graves' hyperthyroidism and ophthalmopathy. Study-level results: Using 13 V-J features, a model discriminated ophthalmopathy from stable hyperthyroidism. Most thyroid clonotypes with frequency above 0.001 were detected in blood. Before onset, by a median of approximately 6.8 months, the model predicted ophthalmopathy.

Amplification of TCR beta CDR3 regions used RNA as the template. The HTBI primer set drove a first-round RT-PCR of the TCR CDR3. MiXCR, run by TCRdb on the multiplex PCR reads, gives a single entry per CDR3 protein. The sample consists of 540,000 or so distinct CDR3 sequences, about 43% of them appearing once. The CDR3 spans 15 residues. V was pared by 5 bases and J by 2 bases, with 16 bases between. Germline V CDR1 and CDR2: SGHTA, FQGNSA. The diagnostic basis comprised clinical symptoms, serum thyroxine and TRAb, thyroid ultrasound and orbital computed tomography. This clonotype has a count of ten or more. No antigen is known for it.

The TCR was taken from an adult woman with Graves' disease, either hyperthyroidism or ophthalmopathy (not recorded which). The sample taken for sequencing was peripheral blood or thyroid tissue (not recorded which). V gene TRBV7-2 combines with J gene TRBJ2-7, with unresolved D. CDR3 residues: CASSPSMGLPYEQYF. The CDR3 region has the DNA TGTGCCAGCAGCCCGAGTATGGGGTTGCCCTACGAGCAGTACTTC.